A single sample is the source of the 25 T cell receptor beta chains below, sequenced in a study of shared clonotypes between healthy human individuals. Sequenced by immunoSEQ multiplex PCR; TCRdb stores in-frame clones only, minus some. The table has roughly 2,500,000 clones, over 85% seen once. What was sequenced was naive CD4+ T cells from PBMCs. Subset reported: CD45RA+ positively selected. The source is a man between 18 and 35 years old in good health. Some clones in this sample may be carry-over from other donors' samples.

The J gene is TRBJ2-5, the V gene TRBV19; a weak D match, TRBD2 (5 bases). Trimming shortened V by 4 bases and J by 0 bases, and 15 bases separated the two germline ends. The V gene's germline CDR1 is LNHDA and CDR2 SQIVND (reference sequence). The CDR3 sequence is 16 residues long. DNA for the CDR3: TGTGCCAGTAGTACCCTAGCCCGGGGATACCAAGAGACCCAGTACTTC. Amino acid sequence: CASSTLARGYQETQYF.

V usage is TRBV29-1 and J usage is TRBJ1-2; D unresolved. The V gene's germline CDR1 is SQVTM and CDR2 ANQGSEA. Trimming left V 6 bases short and J 6 bases short, with 14 bases between. This CDR3 has 12 amino acids. The CDR3 reads CSVLKTYNGYTF. CDR3 DNA: TGCAGCGTCCTAAAAACCTATAATGGCTACACCTTC.

As to this clone: This sample also contains other DNA sequences that code for the same CDR3. The rearrangement links TRBV28 to TRBJ2-1; D possibly corresponds to TRBD2 (5 bases). In germline, CDR1 is MDHEN, CDR2 SYDVKM. V was clipped by 6 bases and J by 8 bases, with 8 bases between them. The CDR3 length is 11 residues. CDR3 region: CASRTNYEQFF. The CDR3 DNA reads as TGTGCCAGCAGGACTAATTATGAGCAGTTCTTC.

V usage is TRBV15 and J usage is TRBJ2-3; D perhaps matches TRBD2 (5 bases). Trimming cost V 3 bases and J 2 bases, with 15 bases left between them. This CDR3 has 16 amino acids. CDR1 LNHNV and CDR2 YYDKDF come from the germline V gene (reference sequence). The CDR3 loop reads CATSRLANYYTDTQYF. In DNA, the CDR3 is TGTGCCACCAGCAGGTTAGCGAACTACTACACAGATACGCAGTATTTT.

The chain's CDR3 is CASRTPSGANVLTF. The CDR3 nucleotides read TGTGCCAGCAGAACACCCTCTGGGGCCAACGTCCTGACTTTC. V and J are TRBV6-5 and TRBJ2-6; D is ambiguous. The CDR3 sequence is 14 residues long. Trimming removed 6 bases at V and 0 bases at J, with 6 bases between. Germline CDR1 and CDR2: MNHEY and SVGAGI.

The chain joins TRBV2 to TRBJ1-1; TRBD1 is a possible D gene (5 bases). Germline lookup yields CDR1 SNHLY and CDR2 FYNNEI. This CDR3 region has 12 residues. The V gene lost 8 bases and the J gene lost 6 bases, with 13 bases spanning the gap. The DNA for the CDR3 is TGTGCCAGCGCTCGACAGATCGCTGAAGCTTTCTTT. It codes for CASARQIAEAFF. Using reference TRBV2 and TRBJ1-1 for the parts outside the CDR3, the full variable domain is EPEVTQTPSHQVTQMGQEVILRCVPISNHLYFYWYRQILGQKVEFLVSFYNNEISEKSEIFDDQFSVERPDGSNFTLKIRSTKLEDSAMYFCASARQIAEAFFGQGTRLTVV.

The chain couples TRBV29-1 to TRBJ2-7, with 10 nucleotides matching TRBD2. The CDR3 has 14 residues. CDR1 is SQVTM, CDR2 ANQGSEA, per germline. Losses at the gene ends were 3 bases for V and 3 bases for J; bases not matched to a gene: 5. CDR3 in DNA: TGCAGCGTTGAGGGGCTAGCGGGGGTCTACGAGCAGTACTTC. Encoded protein: CSVEGLAGVYEQYF.

The chain recombines TRBV7-9 with TRBJ2-7; the D gene is possibly TRBD1 (7 bases). Germline V gene lookup returns CDR1 SEHNR and CDR2 FQNEAQ (reference sequence). The length of the CDR3 is 14 residues. V shed 4 bases and J shed 1 base, with 11 bases lying between them. CDR3 coding DNA: TGTGCCAGCAGCTCATCAGGGGGGTCCTACGAGCAGTACTTC. As protein: CASSSSGGSYEQYF.

J is TRBJ2-7 and V is TRBV2, with D perhaps TRBD2 (6 bases). The CDR3 length is 13 residues. Trimming removed 6 bases from V and 6 bases from J, with 15 bases in between. Germline V lookup: CDR1 SNHLY, CDR2 FYNNEI. The CDR3 nucleotides read TGTGCCAGCAGGGACGACTTGACTAGCGAGCAGTACTTC. Protein product: CASRDDLTSEQYF.

The chain has TRBV27 and TRBJ2-3, with 11 nucleotides matching TRBD1. The CDR3 length is 16 residues. Per germline, CDR1 MNHEY and CDR2 SMNVEV (reference sequence). Germline trimming cut 0 bases from V and 4 bases from J; bases unmatched to any gene: 3. The CDR3 here is CASSLSRTGGADTQYF. CDR3 coding DNA: TGTGCCAGCAGTTTATCGCGGACAGGGGGCGCAGATACGCAGTATTTT.

The chain uses TRBV11-2 and TRBJ2-7; D is undetermined. The germline V and J ends were trimmed by 4 bases and 3 bases, with 7 bases remaining between them. CDR1 and CDR2 (germline): SGHAT, FQNNGV. The CDR3 runs 12 residues. The CDR3 loop is CASSSTGYEQYF. The DNA of the CDR3 is TGTGCCAGCAGCTCGACGGGCTACGAGCAGTACTTC.

V is TRBV29-1 and J is TRBJ2-7, with 11 bases lining up with TRBD2. The ends lost 6 bases at V and 7 bases at J; junction bases unmatched: 5. The CDR3 spans 12 residues. CDR1 is SQVTM, CDR2 ANQGSEA, per germline. Written as DNA, the CDR3 is TGCAGCGTAGGGACTAGCGGATTAGAGCAGTACTTC. It is translated as CSVGTSGLEQYF.

This sequence joins TRBV28 and TRBJ2-2; possible D gene TRBD2, 5 bases. The CDR3 contains 15 residues. Trimming took off 6 bases at V and 0 bases at J, with 11 bases between the two ends. CDR1 and CDR2 from the germline V gene are MDHEN and SYDVKM. In nucleotides, the CDR3 is TGTGCCAGCAGATACGGGGAGACGAACACCGGGGAGCTGTTTTTT. It encodes CASRYGETNTGELFF.

The gene calls are TRBV7-2 and TRBJ1-5; D is unclear. V lost 5 bases and J lost 6, with 14 bases in between. Per the germline V gene, CDR1 is SGHTA and CDR2 is FQGNSA. The CDR3 sequence is 14 residues long. The CDR3 DNA follows: TGTGCCAGCAGCCCGGGGAGGGTGGGTCAGCCCCAGCATTTT. Its protein product is CASSPGRVGQPQHF. The full variable domain, in which reference TRBV7-2 and TRBJ1-5 provide the parts outside the CDR3, is GAGVSQSPSNKVTEKGKDVELRCDPISGHTALYWYRQSLGQGLEFLIYFQGNSAPDKSGLPSDRFSAERTGGSVSTLTIQRTQQEDSAVYLCASSPGRVGQPQHFGDGTRLSIL.

CDR3 loop: CASSTSHPNTEAFF. The CDR3, as DNA: TGTGCCAGCAGCACATCCCACCCGAACACTGAAGCTTTCTTT. The V and J genes are TRBV27 and TRBJ1-1; D is undetermined. The CDR3 is 14 residues long. Germline-derived CDR1 and CDR2 are MNHEY and SMNVEV (reference sequence). Deletions cut 6 bases from V and 1 base from J, with 12 bases between.

The V call is TRBV4-3, the J call TRBJ2-7; 9 positions match TRBD2. Germline V gene lookup returns CDR1 LGHNA and CDR2 YSLEER. This CDR3 is built from 16 residues. Trimming at V came to 1 base and at J to 2 bases, leaving 6 bases not matched to a gene. Here the CDR3 DNA reads TGCGCCAGCAGCCAAGTCTTGCGGGAGGGACCCTACGAGCAGTACTTC. Residues: CASSQVLREGPYEQYF.

V and J are TRBV6-5 and TRBJ2-1; the D gene is possibly TRBD2 (6 bases). Trimming cost V 6 bases and J 4 bases, with 16 bases left between them. This CDR3 contains 15 residues. Germline lookup yields CDR1 MNHEY and CDR2 SVGAGI. The CDR3 reads CASSPQAGSYNEQFF. CDR3 nucleotides: TGTGCCAGCAGCCCTCAAGCGGGCAGTTACAATGAGCAGTTCTTC.

The V gene is TRBV18, the J gene TRBJ2-1; a weak D match, TRBD1 (6 bases). V gave up 3 bases and J gave up 2 bases, with 11 bases separating them. The CDR3 covers 15 residues. Germline assignment: CDR1 KGHSH and CDR2 LQKENI. The CDR3 reads CASSPPGAPYNEQFF. The CDR3 nucleotides are TGTGCCAGCTCACCTCCAGGGGCCCCCTACAATGAGCAGTTCTTC.

The chain combines TRBV27 with TRBJ1-1; TRBD1 aligns across 10 bases. Germline CDR1 is MNHEY and CDR2 is SMNVEV (reference sequence). Trimming removed 2 bases from V and 4 bases from J; junction bases left unmatched: 4. The CDR3 runs to 15 residues. The CDR3 loop reads CASSLTGQGFTEAFF. The CDR3 nucleotides are TGTGCCAGCAGTTTAACGGGACAGGGGTTCACTGAAGCTTTCTTT.

This clone was seen just once. The chain links TRBV9 to TRBJ2-3; 7 bases agree with TRBD2. Germline V gene lookup returns CDR1 SGDLS and CDR2 YYNGEE. The CDR3 is made up of 15 amino acids. V was clipped by 0 bases and J by 6 bases; unmatched bases: 7. The CDR3 sequence: CASSVGFTAGDTQYF. The CDR3 DNA follows: TGTGCCAGCAGCGTAGGGTTTACAGCGGGGGATACGCAGTATTTT. Together with reference TRBV9 and TRBJ2-3, the CDR3 gives the full variable domain: DSGVTQTPKHLITATGQRVTLRCSPRSGDLSVYWYQQSLDQGLQFLIQYYNGEERAKGNILERFSAQQFPDLHSELNLSSLELGDSALYFCASSVGFTAGDTQYFGPGTRLTVL.

This clone showed up just a few times. This CDR3 is also generated by other DNA sequences in the sample. V is TRBV27 and J is TRBJ1-1; possible D gene TRBD1, 5 bases. Trimming took off 8 bases at V and 1 base at J, with 8 bases between the two ends. The germline gives CDR1 MNHEY, CDR2 SMNVEV (reference sequence). The CDR3 is made up of 12 amino acids. The CDR3 sequence is CASATANTEAFF. CDR3 sequence (DNA): TGTGCCAGCGCGACAGCGAACACTGAAGCTTTCTTT.

The rearrangement uses TRBV28 and TRBJ1-2; weak D call: TRBD1 (5 bases). The CDR3 has 15 amino acids. V was shortened by 9 bases and J by 3 bases, with 20 bases between the two germline ends. Germline V gene sequence: CDR1 MDHEN, CDR2 SYDVKM. The CDR3 here is CASSQSGRPYYGYTF. DNA for the CDR3: TGTGCCAGTTCACAGTCGGGACGGCCCTACTATGGCTACACCTTC.

This chain uses TRBV4-3 with TRBJ1-2; TRBD1 matches 7 bases. Germline trimming cut 1 base from V and 4 bases from J; bases unmatched to any gene: 6. The CDR3 loop spans 15 amino acids. Germline V gives CDR1 LGHNA, CDR2 YSLEER. CDR3 DNA: TGCGCCAGCAGCCAAGCCCGACAGGGTGGCTATGGCTACACCTTC. Encoded protein: CASSQARQGGYGYTF.

The chain carries TRBV30 and TRBJ2-5; unclear D gene. This CDR3 has 14 residues. V lost 6 bases to trimming and J lost 5 bases, with 19 bases between them. From germline, CDR1 is GTSNPN and CDR2 SVGIG (reference sequence). The chain's CDR3 is CACQNGQAWETQYF. The CDR3 DNA is TGTGCCTGCCAAAACGGCCAGGCTTGGGAGACCCAGTACTTC.

The rearrangement links TRBV19 to TRBJ1-5, with D perhaps matching TRBD1 (5 bases). The CDR3 runs to 15 residues. Trimming cost V 3 bases and J 5 bases, with 14 bases left between them. Germline lookup yields CDR1 LNHDA and CDR2 SQIVND (reference sequence). CDR3 protein: CASSIGGTQYQPQHF. CDR3 nucleotides: TGTGCCAGTAGTATCGGCGGGACTCAATATCAGCCCCAGCATTTT.